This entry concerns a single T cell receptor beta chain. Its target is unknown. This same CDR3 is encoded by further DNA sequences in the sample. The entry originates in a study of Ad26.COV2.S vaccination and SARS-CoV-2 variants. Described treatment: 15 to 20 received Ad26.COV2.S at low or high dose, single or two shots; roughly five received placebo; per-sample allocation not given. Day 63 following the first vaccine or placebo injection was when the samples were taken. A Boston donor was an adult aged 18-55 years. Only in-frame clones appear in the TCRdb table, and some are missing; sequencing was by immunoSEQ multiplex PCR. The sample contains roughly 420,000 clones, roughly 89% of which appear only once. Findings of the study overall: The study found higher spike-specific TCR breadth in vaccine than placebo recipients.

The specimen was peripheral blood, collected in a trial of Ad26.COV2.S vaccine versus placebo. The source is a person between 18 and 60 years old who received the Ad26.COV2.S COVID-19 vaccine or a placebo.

The CDR3 DNA is TGTGCCAGCAGCGTAGGTGGGAGAGATTATGGCTACACCTTC. Its translation is CASSVGGRDYGYTF. The rearrangement joins TRBV9 to TRBJ1-2; D is ambiguous. V was trimmed by 0 bases and J by 5 bases, leaving 11 bases between them. CDR3 length: 14 residues. Germline CDR1 is SGDLS and CDR2 is YYNGEE. Full variable domain (remainder filled in from reference TRBV9 and TRBJ1-2): DSGVTQTPKHLITATGQRVTLRCSPRSGDLSVYWYQQSLDQGLQFLIQYYNGEERAKGNILERFSAQQFPDLHSELNLSSLELGDSALYFCASSVGGRDYGYTFGSGTRLTVV.